Listed below are T cell receptor beta chains from one sample, sequenced in a study of glioma-infiltrating T cells. One entry per CDR3 protein results from TCRdb running MiXCR on the multiplex PCR reads. The table lists around 350,000 distinct CDR3 sequences, 41% of them singletons. The sample consisted of glioma tissue, nonneoplastic brain tissue, or PBMCs (not recorded which). These receptors were taken from a human donor with low-grade glioma or glioblastoma, undergoing nonglioma brain surgery, or in good health (not recorded which). CDR3s include the opening cysteine and the closing phenylalanine or tryptophan. The D gene is left open where the match is weak. Rows may omit the clone size; those that give it use once, few, many or a size class.

DNA	CDR3	J	V	D	size
TGTGTTAGCAGTTTGAGGGGAGTAAGTGAAAAACTGTTTTTT	CVSSLRGVSEKLFF	TRBJ1-4	TRBV27	.	.
TGTGCCGGCAGTCCGAACGACAGGGATTTAAATGAAAAACCGTTTTTT	CAGSPNDRDLNEKPFF	TRBJ1-4	TRBV28	TRBD1	.
TGTGCCAGCAGCCAAGCCCCGTCTAGCGGGCACTACAATGAGCAGTTCTTC	CASSQAPSSGHYNEQFF	TRBJ2-1	TRBV4-2	TRBD2	.
TGTGCCAGCAGCTTTACAGGGCGGGAGGGCTACACCTTC	CASSFTGREGYTF	TRBJ1-2	TRBV6-2/TRBV6-3	.	.
TGTGCCAGCTCCCAGAAAGGGGGGCCGAGGTCCTATAATTCACCCCTCCACTTT	CASSQKGGPRSYNSPLHF	TRBJ1-6	TRBV6-2/TRBV6-3	.	.
TGTGCCAGCAGGCCTGGTGGGCTCAATCAGCCCCAGCATTTT	CASRPGGLNQPQHF	TRBJ1-5	TRBV28	.	many
TGTGCCAGCAGTTTATACCCTTTGGCCGCAGATACGCAGTATTTT	CASSLYPLAADTQYF	TRBJ2-3	TRBV28	.	.
TGTGCCAGCAGCTTAAGGGCCGGGACTAGCGGGAGGACGAACAATGAGCAGTTCTTC	CASSLRAGTSGRTNNEQFF	TRBJ2-1	TRBV7-2	TRBD2	.
TGTGCCAGCAGCAATCAAAAAGGGGGGGTACGGCAGTTCTTC	CASSNQKGGVRQFF	TRBJ2-1	TRBV7-2	.	.
TGCAGTGCTCGGCCGGGTGGTACAGATACGCAGTATTTT	CSARPGGTDTQYF	TRBJ2-3	TRBV20-1	.	many
TGTGCCAGCAGCTTGACGGTTCGGGCAGGGTTGAATGAAAAACTGTTTTTT	CASSLTVRAGLNEKLFF	TRBJ1-4	TRBV5-4	.	.
TGCGCCAGCGGCCAACATCAGGGGAAGGGATATATGAATTCACCCCTCCACTTT	CASGQHQGKGYMNSPLHF	TRBJ1-6	TRBV4-1	.	.
TGCAGTGTCCTGGCACCCTACAATGAGCAGTTCTTC	CSVLAPYNEQFF	TRBJ2-1	TRBV20-1	.	few
TGTGCCAGCAGTGAAGCGGGAGGCTATGGCTACACCTTC	CASSEAGGYGYTF	TRBJ1-2	TRBV6-1	.	many
TGTGCCAGCAGTTTTTATCGAGGGGGAGTTATAGCTTGGGAGACCCAGTACTTC	CASSFYRGGVIAWETQYF	TRBJ2-5	TRBV28	.	.
TGTGCCAGCAGTGAATTTAGGCAGGGGATGGTCTTC	CASSEFRQGMVF	TRBJ2-7	TRBV25-1	.	many
TGCGCCAGCAGCCAAGGGACTAGGGGATTCACAGATACGCAGTGTTTT	CASSQGTRGFTDTQCF	TRBJ2-3	TRBV4-1	TRBD2	.
TGTGCCAGCAGCCTCCGGGACGGAGAGAACACTGAAGCTTTCTTT	CASSLRDGENTEAFF	TRBJ1-1	TRBV6-1	.	.
TGTGCCAGCAGTTACTCGAGCGCGGGGCACACTGAAGCTTTCTTT	CASSYSSAGHTEAFF	TRBJ1-1	TRBV6-5	.	.
TGTGCCAGCAGTTTTAGGGACAGTAGCAATCAGCCCCAGCATTTT	CASSFRDSSNQPQHF	TRBJ1-5	TRBV12-3/TRBV12-4	TRBD1	.
TGTGCCAGCAGCCAAGTGGGAAGAAGAAACACTGAAGCTTTCTTT	CASSQVGRRNTEAFF	TRBJ1-1	TRBV14	.	few
TGCAGTGCTAGCGGACAGGGACAAGAGACCCAGTACTTC	CSASGQGQETQYF	TRBJ2-5	TRBV20-1	TRBD1	few
TGTGCCAGCAGTCCGGGACAGTACACAGATACGCAGTATTTT	CASSPGQYTDTQYF	TRBJ2-3	TRBV28	TRBD1	many
TGTGTTAGCAGTTTCACCGGGACAGTGATTGAAGCTTTCTTT	CVSSFTGTVIEAFF	TRBJ1-1	TRBV27	TRBD1	.
TGTGCCAGCAGTGAATATGGTCCTGGGGAAGCCCAGTACTTC	CASSEYGPGEAQYF	TRBJ2-5	TRBV25-1	.	.
TGTGCCAGCAGCTCACTCGCAGGGGCCAGCGGGAGTACCCATGAGCAGTTCTTC	CASSSLAGASGSTHEQFF	TRBJ2-1	TRBV27	TRBD2	.
TGTGCCAGCAGCCGACTAGCGGGAGTGAGAGATAAGCAGTATTTT	CASSRLAGVRDKQYF	TRBJ2-3	TRBV25-1	TRBD2	.
TGTGCCAGCACAGGGGCTGGGGCCAACGTCCTGACTTTC	CASTGAGANVLTF	TRBJ2-6	TRBV27	.	many
TGTGCCAGCAATTTCATGAACAGCGGGGCGGCTTTCTTT	CASNFMNSGAAFF	TRBJ1-1	TRBV28	.	few
TGCGCCAGCAGCCAAAAATATGGCAGCCGCCGCAATCAGCCCCAGCATTTT	CASSQKYGSRRNQPQHF	TRBJ1-5	TRBV4-3	.	many
TGTGCCACCAGCAGGTGGGCCGAAGCTTTCTTT	CATSRWAEAFF	TRBJ1-1	TRBV19	.	few
TGTGCCAGTGGGGGGGGGGCAAGGGACAATGAGCAGTTCTTC	CASGGGARDNEQFF	TRBJ2-1	TRBV19	.	.
TGTGCCAGCAGCCCTCCTTTTCACATTCAGTACTTC	CASSPPFHIQYF	TRBJ2-4	TRBV28	.	many
TGTGCCGGGGCCTTAGGACAAAGCTCTGGGGCCAACGTCCTGACTTTC	CAGALGQSSGANVLTF	TRBJ2-6	TRBV7-9	.	.
TGTGCCAGCAGTGATTCTGGAGAGACCCTGAACACTGAAGCTTTCTTT	CASSDSGETLNTEAFF	TRBJ1-1	TRBV25-1	.	.
TGTGCCAGCAGTCTCGGACTAGCGGCTTACAATGGGCAGTTCTTC	CASSLGLAAYNGQFF	TRBJ2-1	TRBV27	TRBD2	.
TGCGCCAGCAGCTTGGCCGGTGAGCGGAATCCGCATCAAGATACGCAGTATTTT	CASSLAGERNPHQDTQYF	TRBJ2-3	TRBV5-1	.	.
TGTGCCAGCAGCTTAGTTCGTAGTTATGGCTACACCTTC	CASSLVRSYGYTF	TRBJ1-2	TRBV7-2	.	few
TGCGCTAGCATCCAAGAGTTTGCGGGAGCCGGCGAGCAGTACTTC	CASIQEFAGAGEQYF	TRBJ2-7	TRBV4-1	TRBD2	.
TGCGCCAGCAGCCAAGCCCCGGACCGCTCCTACAATGAGCAGTTCTTC	CASSQAPDRSYNEQFF	TRBJ2-1	TRBV4-3	.	few
TGCAGTGACACCAACCCACTACTAGGACGGGAGACCCAGTACTTC	CSDTNPLLGRETQYF	TRBJ2-5	TRBV20-1	.	.
TGTGCCAGCAGCTTCGACGCTAGTGCTTCTGGACTAGTCGGAGAGACCCAGTACTTC	CASSFDASASGLVGETQYF	TRBJ2-5	TRBV6-6	TRBD2	.
TGTGCCAGCAGCCCAATCGGGCTAGCGGGGCCCACAGATACGCAGTATTTT	CASSPIGLAGPTDTQYF	TRBJ2-3	TRBV7-3	TRBD2	.
TGTGCCAGCGGCAACAGGGTGGAAGAGACCCAGTACTTC	CASGNRVEETQYF	TRBJ2-5	TRBV6-1	.	many
TGTGCCAGCAGCCTCGGGACAGGGGTTTATCACCCCCAGCATTTT	CASSLGTGVYHPQHF	TRBJ1-5	TRBV28	TRBD1	.
TGCAGTGCTGCGAGCGGGAGGGCCGCAGATACGCAGTATTTT	CSAASGRAADTQYF	TRBJ2-3	TRBV20-1	TRBD2	few
TGTGCCACCAGCACCGGGACTAGCGTTATCCATGAGCAGTTCTTC	CATSTGTSVIHEQFF	TRBJ2-1	TRBV15	TRBD2	few
TGTGCCAGCAGTTCCCTCAGGGCGATATACGAGCAGTACTTC	CASSSLRAIYEQYF	TRBJ2-7	TRBV28	.	.
TGTGCCAGCAGTGGGGGTTCTGGCTACACCTTC	CASSGGSGYTF	TRBJ1-2	TRBV25-1	.	many
TGTGCCAGCAGCTTGTCCCGGGACATTTACGAGCAGTACTTC	CASSLSRDIYEQYF	TRBJ2-7	TRBV7-2	.	few
TGTGCCACCAGTGAGGTCACAGATACGCAGTATTTT	CATSEVTDTQYF	TRBJ2-3	TRBV24-1	.	few
TGCGCCAGCAGCCAAGGATGGCAGGGTGTTCCAGATACGCAGTATTTT	CASSQGWQGVPDTQYF	TRBJ2-3	TRBV4-1	.	many
TGCGCCAGCATACGGAGCAAGAGCGGGGCAGATACGCAGTATTTT	CASIRSKSGADTQYF	TRBJ2-3	TRBV5-1	TRBD2	few
TGCAGTGCCAGGAGGACAGAGAACACTGAAGCTTTCTTT	CSARRTENTEAFF	TRBJ1-1	TRBV20-1	.	many
TGCAGTGCTAGCGACAGGAATAATTCACCCCTCCACTTT	CSASDRNNSPLHF	TRBJ1-6	TRBV20-1	.	many
TGCAGTGCTACCGCCGGGACTAGCGGCACAGATACGCAGTATTTT	CSATAGTSGTDTQYF	TRBJ2-3	TRBV20-1	TRBD2	.
TGTGCCAGCAGACAAGCCCACGAGACCCAGTACTTC	CASRQAHETQYF	TRBJ2-5	TRBV4-2	.	.
TGTGCCAGCAGCATCGGACAGGAGACTAATGAAAAACTGTTTTTT	CASSIGQETNEKLFF	TRBJ1-4	TRBV7-8	TRBD1	.
TGTGCCAGCAGGGGAGCGGGAGGCGAGTGGAATGAGCAGTTCTTC	CASRGAGGEWNEQFF	TRBJ2-1	TRBV6-2/TRBV6-3	TRBD2	few